Listed below are T cell receptor beta chains from one sample, sequenced in a study of siplizumab effects on memory and regulatory T cells. Measured with immunoSEQ multiplex PCR; TCRdb has only the in-frame clones, and not every one. The table has 100,000 or so clones, 91% seen once. Source material: CD4+ T cells sorted from blood. The receptor source for this set is a human donor in good health. Each CDR3 is given with its conserved first and last residue. A D gene is named only where the DNA matches it firmly. Clone size is stated in some rows and not others, as once, few, many or a class when expanded.

size	V	J	D	CDR3	DNA
once	TRBV7-9	TRBJ2-1	NA	CASSLALGGEQFF	TGTGCCAGCAGCTTAGCCCTTGGGGGAGAGCAGTTCTTC
NA	TRBV18	TRBJ1-1	NA	CASSPREGLNTEAFF	TGTGCCAGCTCACCACGGGAGGGGTTGAACACTGAAGCTTTCTTT
NA	TRBV11-2	TRBJ2-1	NA	CASSFWFNYNEQFF	TGTGCCAGCAGCTTCTGGTTCAACTACAATGAGCAGTTCTTC
NA	TRBV18	TRBJ2-2	TRBD2	CASSLEAGLAF	TGTGCCAGCTCACTCGAAGCGGGACTAGCTTTT
NA	TRBV5-1	TRBJ2-3	TRBD2	CASSLLAGSSTDTQYF	TGCGCCAGCAGCTTGCTAGCGGGGTCTAGCACAGATACGCAGTATTTT
NA	TRBV2	TRBJ1-6	NA	CASSEGGSGWGSPLHF	TGTGCCAGCAGTGAAGGGGGAAGCGGGTGGGGTTCACCCCTCCACTTT
NA	TRBV18	TRBJ1-4	TRBD1	CASSPPTGDEKLFF	TGTGCCAGCTCACCACCGACAGGGGATGAAAAACTGTTTTTT
NA	TRBV4-2	TRBJ2-1	NA	CASSQDLGGSYNEQFF	TGTGCCAGCAGCCAAGATCTCGGGGGTTCCTACAATGAGCAGTTCTTC
NA	TRBV27	TRBJ2-1	NA	CASSPQLVNEQFF	TGTGCCAGCAGTCCCCAATTGGTCAATGAGCAGTTCTTC
NA	TRBV18	TRBJ1-2	TRBD1	CASSPGTGGGNTNYGYTF	TGTGCCAGCTCCCCTGGGACAGGGGGCGGAAACACTAACTATGGCTACACCTTC
NA	TRBV19	TRBJ2-7	NA	CASSIGQFYEQYF	TGTGCCAGTAGTATCGGACAGTTTTACGAGCAGTACTTC
NA	TRBV6-5	TRBJ1-1	NA	CASSSGASGNTEAFF	TGTGCCAGCAGTAGCGGTGCTTCAGGGAACACTGAAGCTTTCTTT
NA	TRBV5-5	TRBJ2-7	TRBD1	CASSWATGSSTYEQYF	TGTGCCAGCAGCTGGGCGACAGGGTCCAGTACCTACGAGCAGTACTTC
NA	TRBV5-1	TRBJ2-1	NA	CASRSSGNEQFF	TGCGCCAGCAGATCAAGTGGTAATGAGCAGTTCTTC
NA	TRBV4-2	TRBJ2-3	NA	CASSQGISARTDTQYF	TGTGCCAGCAGCCAAGGGATTAGCGCACGCACAGATACGCAGTATTTT
NA	TRBV5-1	TRBJ2-1	NA	CASMRLTTYNEQFF	TGCGCCAGCATGAGATTGACTACCTACAATGAGCAGTTCTTC
NA	TRBV4-2	TRBJ2-7	NA	CASSVSGTAYSEQYF	TGTGCCAGCAGCGTATCCGGGACGGCCTACAGCGAGCAGTACTTC
NA	TRBV6-6	TRBJ2-1	TRBD2	CASSSRLAGHEQFF	TGTGCCAGCAGTTCACGACTAGCGGGGCATGAGCAGTTCTTC
NA	TRBV5-5	TRBJ2-7	NA	CASSPPVVGEQYF	TGTGCCAGCAGCCCTCCCGTTGTGGGAGAGCAGTACTTC
NA	TRBV5-1	TRBJ1-1	TRBD1	CASSVTGSEAFF	TGCGCCAGCAGCGTGACAGGGTCCGAAGCTTTCTTT
once	TRBV7-2	TRBJ1-2	NA	CASSFMTGSGYTF	TGTGCCAGCAGCTTTATGACGGGTAGTGGCTACACCTTC
NA	TRBV7-3	TRBJ1-2	NA	CASSLTGYGYTF	TGTGCCAGCAGCTTAACGGGCTATGGCTACACCTTC
NA	TRBV19	TRBJ1-2	NA	CASRPGGESGYTF	TGTGCCAGTCGTCCCGGGGGGGAAAGTGGCTACACCTTC
few	TRBV2	TRBJ1-5	NA	CASSEANRAFQPQHF	TGTGCCAGCAGTGAAGCGAACAGGGCGTTTCAGCCCCAGCATTTT
NA	TRBV19	TRBJ2-7	TRBD1	CASRPQGAPGEQYF	TGTGCCAGTAGACCACAGGGGGCGCCGGGGGAGCAGTACTTC
NA	TRBV11-1	TRBJ2-1	TRBD2	CASSYLAGGLNNEQFF	TGTGCCAGCAGCTACTTAGCGGGGGGGCTTAACAATGAGCAGTTCTTC
NA	TRBV10-3	TRBJ2-1	NA	CAISSLIHEQFF	TGTGCCATCAGTAGTCTGATCCATGAGCAGTTCTTC
NA	TRBV9	TRBJ2-3	NA	CASSPTGTLITDTQYF	TGTGCCAGCAGCCCCACGGGGACACTCATCACAGATACGCAGTATTTT
NA	TRBV7-6	TRBJ2-1	TRBD2	CASSLLAGEAYNEQFF	TGTGCCAGCAGCTTACTAGCGGGGGAAGCCTACAATGAGCAGTTCTTC
once	TRBV2	TRBJ2-3	NA	CASGGGAHTDTQYF	TGTGCCAGCGGTGGAGGGGCACACACAGATACGCAGTATTTT
NA	TRBV7-9	TRBJ1-4	NA	CASSFGFGTPDEKLFF	TGTGCCAGCAGCTTTGGTTTCGGGACACCGGATGAAAAACTGTTTTTT
NA	TRBV7-9	TRBJ1-2	TRBD1	CASSLTGAGGYTF	TGTGCCAGCAGCTTGACAGGGGCTGGCGGCTACACCTTC
NA	TRBV6-4	TRBJ2-1	NA	CASSDSGGGVLNEQFF	TGTGCCAGCAGTGACTCGGGAGGGGGCGTACTCAATGAGCAGTTCTTC
NA	TRBV9	TRBJ2-5	NA	CASSVQGGQETQYF	TGTGCCAGCAGCGTCCAGGGGGGGCAAGAGACCCAGTACTTC
NA	TRBV28	TRBJ1-2	TRBD1	CASSRNGQVGYGYTF	TGTGCCAGCAGTAGGAATGGACAGGTTGGATATGGCTACACCTTC
NA	TRBV25-1	TRBJ2-7	NA	CASSEWGGDSYEQYF	TGTGCCAGCAGTGAATGGGGTGGGGATTCCTACGAGCAGTACTTC
NA	TRBV6-5	TRBJ1-2	NA	CASRQTLLGAYGYTF	TGTGCCAGCAGGCAAACACTTCTGGGGGCCTATGGCTACACCTTC
NA	TRBV6-5	TRBJ2-2	NA	CASRSNRGTGELFF	TGTGCCAGCAGGTCCAACCGCGGCACCGGGGAGCTGTTTTTT
NA	TRBV6-5	TRBJ2-7	NA	CASSYKVSSYEQYF	TGTGCCAGCAGTTACAAGGTCAGCTCCTACGAGCAGTACTTC
NA	TRBV7-9	TRBJ1-2	NA	CASSHGGDRNYGYTF	TGTGCCAGCAGCCACGGAGGGGACCGAAACTATGGCTACACCTTC
NA	TRBV18	TRBJ2-5	NA	CASGGIAQETQYF	TGTGCCAGCGGCGGTATAGCCCAAGAGACCCAGTACTTC
once	TRBV27	TRBJ1-6	NA	CASSWRGTNDNSPLHF	TGTGCCAGCAGTTGGCGTGGGACAAACGATAATTCACCCCTCCACTTT
NA	TRBV30	TRBJ1-2	NA	CAWSESIYGYTF	TGTGCCTGGAGTGAAAGTATCTATGGCTACACCTTC
NA	TRBV6-5	TRBJ2-3	NA	CASSYGWTDTQYF	TGTGCCAGCAGTTATGGGTGGACAGATACGCAGTATTTT
NA	TRBV19	TRBJ1-6	TRBD1	CASSLGQANSPLHF	TGTGCCAGTAGTTTGGGACAGGCGAATTCACCCCTCCACTTT
NA	TRBV30	TRBJ1-1	NA	CAWSVWQPTEAFF	TGTGCCTGGAGTGTCTGGCAACCCACTGAAGCTTTCTTT
NA	TRBV10-3	TRBJ2-2	NA	CAIREGGTGELFF	TGTGCCATCAGGGAGGGAGGCACCGGGGAGCTGTTTTTT
NA	TRBV19	TRBJ2-5	NA	CASRVSSGETQYF	TGTGCCAGTAGGGTCAGCAGCGGGGAGACCCAGTACTTC
NA	TRBV18	TRBJ1-5	NA	CASSELDSNQPQHF	TGTGCCAGCTCAGAGTTAGATAGCAATCAGCCCCAGCATTTT
NA	TRBV9	TRBJ1-3	TRBD1	CASSALRDSGNTIYF	TGTGCCAGCAGCGCACTGAGGGACAGCGGAAACACCATATATTTT
NA	TRBV15	TRBJ1-1	NA	CATSRQSDTPGAFF	TGTGCCACCAGCAGGCAATCCGACACGCCGGGAGCTTTCTTT
NA	TRBV11-2	TRBJ2-3	TRBD1	CASSAPGQVWDTQYF	TGTGCCAGCAGCGCCCCGGGACAGGTCTGGGATACGCAGTATTTT
NA	TRBV5-1	TRBJ1-2	NA	CASSLEEVSTYGYTF	TGCGCCAGCAGCTTGGAGGAAGTCTCTACTTATGGCTACACCTTC
NA	TRBV6-1	TRBJ2-3	NA	CASSEALVGVITDTQYF	TGTGCCAGCAGTGAAGCGCTGGTCGGGGTCATCACAGATACGCAGTATTTT
NA	TRBV10-3	TRBJ1-1	NA	CAISGVGEAFF	TGTGCCATCAGTGGAGTGGGTGAAGCTTTCTTT
NA	TRBV28	TRBJ1-5	NA	CASSPTGYQPQHF	TGTGCCAGCAGTCCCACGGGGTATCAGCCCCAGCATTTT
NA	TRBV30	TRBJ1-4	NA	CAWSPDPNEKLFF	TGTGCCTGGAGTCCGGACCCTAATGAAAAACTGTTTTTT
NA	TRBV4-1	TRBJ2-1	NA	CASSQFLALGNEQFF	TGCGCCAGCAGCCAATTTCTAGCTCTCGGCAATGAGCAGTTCTTC
NA	TRBV15	TRBJ1-1	NA	CATSFGENTEAFF	TGTGCCACCTCTTTCGGGGAGAACACTGAAGCTTTCTTT